The 15 T cell receptor beta chains presented below share a single source sample, sequenced in a study of T cells in Graves' hyperthyroidism and ophthalmopathy. Amplification of TCR beta CDR3 regions was performed using RNA transcripts as template. HTBI primers were employed in a first-round RT-PCR of the TCR CDR3. TCRdb re-analysed the multiplex PCR reads in MiXCR, keeping a single row per CDR3 protein. Of approximately 600,000 distinct CDR3 sequences listed, roughly 15% were seen once; the top ten hold approximately 3.8%. Sequencing was carried out using blood. The receptors were sampled from a woman in her twenties or thirties with Graves' hyperthyroidism.

This clonotype showed up many times. The chain has TRBV2 and TRBJ2-7; D perhaps matches TRBD2 (6 bases). Trimming stripped 7 bases from V and 3 bases from J, with 13 bases between. Germline V gene data show CDR1 as SNHLY and CDR2 as FYNNEI. The CDR3 is 13 residues long. In DNA, the CDR3 is TGTGCCAGCAACGGGACTCCAGACTACGAGCAGTACTTC. Its protein product is CASNGTPDYEQYF.

This chain connects TRBV28 to TRBJ2-2; 8 bases are shared with TRBD1. The junction had 2 bases not matched to a gene; V was cut back by 0 bases and J by 2 bases. CDR1 is MDHEN and CDR2 is SYDVKM in the germline V gene. The CDR3 runs 16 residues. The CDR3 sequence: CASSLWGQANTGELFF. The CDR3 DNA sequence: TGTGCCAGCAGTTTATGGGGACAGGCAAACACCGGGGAGCTGTTTTTT.

The CDR3 protein is CASSLAVSGNSPLHF. Here the CDR3 DNA reads TGCGCCAGCAGCTTGGCCGTGTCAGGGAATTCACCCCTCCACTTT. The gene calls are TRBV5-1 and TRBJ1-6; D may be TRBD1 (5 bases). V was clipped by 0 bases and J by 7 bases, with 11 bases between them. The germline V gene encodes CDR1 SGHRS and CDR2 YFSETQ. The CDR3 totals 15 residues.

This chain joins TRBV28 and TRBJ2-3, with 11 nucleotides matching TRBD1. CDR1 and CDR2 (germline): MDHEN, SYDVKM. The CDR3 totals 15 residues. V shed 6 bases, J shed 4 bases, and the junction held 6 bases outside the gene matches. The CDR3 DNA is TGTGCCAGCAGCCTCCCGGGACAGGGGGCAGATACGCAGTATTTT. This sequence encodes CASSLPGQGADTQYF.

This clonotype was seen repeatedly, ten times or more. The chain links TRBV4-1 to TRBJ2-7; the D gene is possibly TRBD1 (6 bases). The germline V gene has CDR1 MGHRA and CDR2 YSYEKL. The V end lost 0 bases, the J end lost 5 bases, and 17 bases lay between the germline ends. This CDR3 is built from 16 residues. This chain's CDR3 is CASSQELAIPGDEQYF. The CDR3 nucleotides are TGCGCCAGCAGCCAAGAACTCGCAATTCCAGGGGACGAGCAGTACTTC.

This clonotype was seen only a few times. The chain couples TRBV20-1 to TRBJ2-5; maybe TRBD1 (8 bases). V shed 6 bases and J shed 5 bases, with 16 bases lying between them. Germline V gene data show CDR1 as DFQATT and CDR2 as SNEGSKA (reference sequence). CDR3 length: 13 residues. In nucleotides, the CDR3 is TGCAGTGCCCATGGGGGGGACAGGGAGACCCAGTACTTC. It yields the protein CSAHGGDRETQYF.

This chain joins TRBV6-4 and TRBJ1-6; tentatively, D is TRBD1 (6 bases). Germline V gives CDR1 MRHNA, CDR2 SNTAGT. This CDR3 has 15 residues. The V and J ends lost 0 bases and 8 bases respectively, with 11 bases between them. CDR3: CASSDSDRFYSPLHF. The CDR3 DNA follows: TGTGCCAGCAGTGACTCTGACAGGTTCTATTCACCCCTCCACTTT.

This clonotype was observed at least ten times. V usage is TRBV30 and J usage is TRBJ1-4, with D perhaps matching TRBD1 (6 bases). Germline V gene sequence: CDR1 GTSNPN, CDR2 SVGIG (reference sequence). V dropped 2 bases and J dropped 8 bases, with 18 bases sitting between them. This CDR3 region has 15 residues. The CDR3 here is CAWSSTGRLGEKLFF. CDR3 DNA: TGTGCCTGGAGTAGCACAGGGCGATTAGGCGAAAAACTGTTTTTT. Combining the CDR3 with reference TRBV30 and TRBJ1-4 gives the whole variable domain SQTIHQWPATLVQPVGSPLSLECTVEGTSNPNLYWYRQAAGRGLQLLFYSVGIGQISSEVPQNLSASRPQDRQFILSSKKLLLSDSGFYLCAWSSTGRLGEKLFFGSGTQLSVL.

At least ten counts were recorded for this clonotype. This sequence joins TRBV7-3 and TRBJ2-1, with D uncertain. With 5 bases removed from V and 0 bases from J, the gap between germline ends came to 11 bases. Germline values: CDR1 SGHTA, CDR2 FQGTGA. The CDR3 totals 15 residues. The CDR3 loop reads CASSNRLSSYNEQFF. The CDR3 bases are TGTGCCAGCAGCAACCGACTGAGCTCCTACAATGAGCAGTTCTTC. The variable domain in full, with the rest retrieved from reference TRBV7-3 and TRBJ2-1, is GAGVSQTPSNKVTEKGKYVELRCDPISGHTALYWYRQSLGQGPEFLIYFQGTGAADDSGLPNDRFFAVRPEGSVSTLKIQRTERGDSAVYLCASSNRLSSYNEQFFGPGTRLTVL.

This clonotype was detected a few times. J is TRBJ2-6 and V is TRBV2; 7 bases align to TRBD1. Germline loops: CDR1 SNHLY, CDR2 FYNNEI. This CDR3 has 16 amino acids. With V trimmed by 6 bases and J by 2 bases, 7 bases remained unmatched. The CDR3 coding sequence is TGTGCCAGCAGACCCCCCACAGGGGCTGGGGCCAACGTCCTGACTTTC. Translation gives CASRPPTGAGANVLTF.

This clonotype occurred many times. This chain uses TRBV18 with TRBJ2-5; D gene ambiguous. The V gene's germline CDR1 is KGHSH and CDR2 LQKENI. The CDR3 is made up of 14 amino acids. The germline V and J ends were trimmed by 3 bases and 1 base, with 9 bases remaining between them. The CDR3 sequence is CASSPQVSQETQYF. CDR3 nucleotide sequence: TGTGCCAGCTCACCTCAAGTCTCCCAAGAGACCCAGTACTTC.

The V and J genes are TRBV20-1 and TRBJ1-1; the match to TRBD1 covers 8 bases. CDR1 and CDR2 (germline): DFQATT, SNEGSKA (reference sequence). The trim removed 2 bases at V and 1 base at J, leaving 3 bases unmatched. The CDR3 loop spans 14 amino acids. The CDR3 nucleotides are TGCAGTGCTAGACCGGACAGGGCGAACACTGAAGCTTTCTTT. It codes for CSARPDRANTEAFF.

This clonotype showed up many times. The chain combines TRBV11-2 with TRBJ2-7, with D perhaps being TRBD1 or TRBD2 (7 bases each). The CDR3 loop spans 17 amino acids. V was shortened by 5 bases and J by 3 bases, with 23 bases between the two germline ends. Germline V gene sequence: CDR1 SGHAT, CDR2 FQNNGV. CDR3: CASSPLRGGRMDYEQYF. The CDR3 region has the DNA TGTGCCAGCAGCCCACTCAGGGGGGGGAGGATGGACTACGAGCAGTACTTC.

This clonotype was counted ten times or more. The chain is built from TRBV11-3 and TRBJ2-1, with 13 bases aligning to TRBD2. In germline, CDR1 is SGHNT, CDR2 YENEEA. The CDR3 loop spans 20 amino acids. Trimming at V came to 4 bases and at J to 2 bases, leaving 14 bases not matched to a gene. CDR3 sequence reads: CASSSRTSGSIGRPYNEQFF. In nucleotides, the CDR3 is TGTGCCAGCAGCTCGCGGACTAGCGGGAGTATTGGGAGGCCCTACAATGAGCAGTTCTTC.

The table lists this clonotype with many counts. This sequence joins TRBV20-1 and TRBJ2-1, with 7 bases matching TRBD2. Germline V gene data show CDR1 as DFQATT and CDR2 as SNEGSKA (reference sequence). CDR3 size: 21 residues. With 3 bases clipped from V and 0 bases from J, the junction kept 23 bases outside the gene matches. Here the CDR3 DNA reads TGCAGTGCTAGTTCGACCCTAGCGGCGGGACCTAGCTTCAGCTCCTACAATGAGCAGTTCTTC. Residues: CSASSTLAAGPSFSSYNEQFF.